The rows below give T cell receptor beta chains drawn from one sample of a study of blood T cell repertoires in COVID-19. Data came from immunoSEQ multiplex PCR; TCRdb stores just in-frame clones and leaves some out. The sample yields 200,000 to 300,000 clones, about 88% seen once. The sample consisted of peripheral blood. Receptors were obtained from a man aged 55 to 70 who had recovered from COVID-19. The CDR3 runs from the conserved cysteine through the conserved F or W.

v_call,j_call,cdr3_aa
TRBV19,TRBJ1-5,CASSASLSSQHF
TRBV15,TRBJ1-5,CATSRGKGPGGNQPQHF
TRBV10-2,TRBJ2-5,CASSELTPPTQYF
TRBV12-3/TRBV12-4,TRBJ1-1,CASSPQGASESFF
TRBV7-3,TRBJ1-2,CASSLTPGGYGYTF
TRBV7-2,TRBJ2-3,CASSLVPFTDTQYF
TRBV29-1,TRBJ2-3,CSVRLAGGPGRTDTQYF
TRBV30,TRBJ1-1,CAWSITGGDTEAFF
TRBV9,TRBJ1-5,CASSAGQGLQPQHF
TRBV25-1,TRBJ2-3,CASSGRTGGADTQYF
TRBV2,TRBJ1-2,CAVPKLGRDYGYTF
TRBV9,TRBJ1-1,CASSPTQGARTEAFF
TRBV13,TRBJ1-3,CASSLDRGRNTIYF
TRBV9,TRBJ1-3,CASSVASGNTIYF
TRBV20-1,TRBJ2-5,CSARGGETQYF
TRBV7-2,TRBJ2-1,CASSLAQSREQFF
TRBV18,TRBJ1-5,CASSPLPGSGVDQPQHF
TRBV5-1,TRBJ2-1,CASSPTGTTTYNEQFF
TRBV19,TRBJ2-7,CASSIGSGYEQYF
TRBV7-9,TRBJ1-2,CASSLERGRGYYGYTF
TRBV2,TRBJ2-5,CASTYTGLQETQYF
TRBV9,TRBJ2-7,CASSVGQGTGSEQYF
TRBV5-1,TRBJ2-7,CASSPGLAGIYEQYF
TRBV29-1,TRBJ2-1,CSIPAASSYNEQFF
TRBV5-1,TRBJ2-3,CASTPTSGVTDTQYF
TRBV9,TRBJ2-3,CASSGGTSGGWGTDTQYF
TRBV3-1/TRBV3-2,TRBJ2-3,CASSQEGGRIRTDTQYF
TRBV10-1,TRBJ2-3,CAKGDTQYF
TRBV5-1,TRBJ2-1,CASSGGTSGSRGEQFF
TRBV6-5,TRBJ2-7,CASSYGGGVNTYEQYF
TRBV7-9,TRBJ1-5,CASSRGENSNQPQHF
TRBV25-1,TRBJ1-1,CASRATGTGVSTEAFF
TRBV10-1,TRBJ1-6,CASSAGGIYNSPLHF
TRBV5-1,TRBJ1-2,CASSLGDRAGAGYTF
TRBV27,TRBJ1-3,CASSLDSPSLSGNTIYF
TRBV4-1,TRBJ2-2,CASSQERGATGELFF
TRBV6-5,TRBJ2-7,CASSSGTGGYEQYF
TRBV5-1,TRBJ2-3,CASRMEISSDTQYF
TRBV5-1,TRBJ2-1,CASSLDGGNSYNEQFF
TRBV12-3/TRBV12-4,TRBJ1-2,CATRRGGYIGYTF